This TCR beta chain derives from a study of blood T cell repertoires in COVID-19. Per the original methods: Amplifying reference gene primers gave estimates of nucleated cell counts. The assay was immunoSEQ multiplex PCR, and TCRdb's table has in-frame clones only and misses some. V and J calls and clone size come straight from that table; D and trimming were deduced from the DNA. The sample contains around 130,000 clones, around 80% of which appear only once. CDR1 and CDR2 (germline): LGHDT, YNNKEL (reference sequence). The V gene lost 0 bases and the J gene lost 11 bases, with 13 bases spanning the gap. This CDR3 spans 14 amino acids. Participant ages covered roughly 18 to 89 years across around 22 US areas. Cohorts were based on clinical histories the participants reported.

The V and J genes are TRBV3-1 (or the pseudogene TRBV3-2) and TRBJ1-4; weak D call: TRBD1 (5 bases). The source of this sequence is a man aged 40-49 years with acute COVID-19. The sequencing sample was made of PBMCs or T cells enriched from blood (not recorded which). The CDR3 sequence: CASSQDGAGQKLFF. For the CDR3, the DNA is TGTGCCAGCAGCCAAGATGGGGCGGGGCAGAAACTGTTTTTT.